This T cell receptor beta chain originates from a study of Graves' ophthalmopathy and Graves' hyperthyroidism. For repertoire sequencing, the TCR beta CDR3 regions were amplified from RNA transcripts. After a first-round RT-PCR with HTBI primers, a second-round multiplex PCR was run. TCRdb redid the calling of the multiplex PCR reads with MiXCR, one entry per CDR3 protein. This repertoire shows about 620,000 distinct CDR3 sequences, approximately 21% found once; its top ten account for roughly 6.9%. CDR3 length: 15 amino acids. The trim removed 2 bases at V and 0 bases at J, leaving 2 bases unmatched. With regard to this clonotype: The antigen remains undetermined.

General study results and limits: Ophthalmopathy versus stable hyperthyroidism: 13-signature model gave roughly 88% sensitivity, less than 82% specificity. The model predicted ophthalmopathy progression with around 69% sensitivity and approximately 72% specificity. Blood also carried most expanded thyroid clonotypes exceeding 0.001 frequency.

This sequence originates from a young woman with stable Graves' hyperthyroidism. Some clones in this sample may be carry-over from other donors' samples. The gene calls are TRBV12-3 or TRBV12-4 and TRBJ2-7; TRBD1 agrees at 9 bases. Specimen: peripheral blood. CDR3 region: CASSLRQGVSYEQYF. The CDR3 DNA sequence: TGTGCCAGCAGTTTACGACAGGGGGTCTCCTACGAGCAGTACTTC.